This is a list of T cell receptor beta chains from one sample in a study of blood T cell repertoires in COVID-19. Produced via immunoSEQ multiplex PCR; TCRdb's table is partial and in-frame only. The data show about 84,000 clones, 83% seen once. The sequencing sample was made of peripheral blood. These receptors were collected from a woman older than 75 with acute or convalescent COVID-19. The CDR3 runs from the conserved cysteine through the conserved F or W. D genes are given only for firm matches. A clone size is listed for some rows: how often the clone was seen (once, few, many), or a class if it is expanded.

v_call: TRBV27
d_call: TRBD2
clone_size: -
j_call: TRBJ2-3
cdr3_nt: TGTGCCAGTTCCCCGGGGGGGACTAGCACAGATACGCAGTATTTT
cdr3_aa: CASSPGGTSTDTQYF

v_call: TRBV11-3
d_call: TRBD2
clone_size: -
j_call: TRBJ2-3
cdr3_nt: TGTGCCAGCAGCTCGCGACTAGCGGGCCGCACAGATACGCAGTATTTT
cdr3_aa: CASSSRLAGRTDTQYF

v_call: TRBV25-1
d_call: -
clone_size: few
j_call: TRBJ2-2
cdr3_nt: TGTGCCAGCAGTGAAATCGCGGGCGGGGAGCTGTTTTTT
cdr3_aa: CASSEIAGGELFF

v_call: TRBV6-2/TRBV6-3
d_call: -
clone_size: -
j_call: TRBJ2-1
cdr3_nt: TGTGCCAGCAGTCCGACTAGCAATGAGCAGTTCTTC
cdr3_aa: CASSPTSNEQFF

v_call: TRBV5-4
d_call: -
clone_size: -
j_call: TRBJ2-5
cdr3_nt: TGTGCCAGCAGCTTGGCCTCTAGCCTGGAGACCCAGTACTTC
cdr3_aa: CASSLASSLETQYF

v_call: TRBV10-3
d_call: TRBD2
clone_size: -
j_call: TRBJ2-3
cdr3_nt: TGTGCCATCAGTGAGGGACTAGCGGGAGCCACAGATACGCAGTATTTT
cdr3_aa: CAISEGLAGATDTQYF

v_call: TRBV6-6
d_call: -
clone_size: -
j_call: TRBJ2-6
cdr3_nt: TGTGCCAGCATTCGGTCGTCTGGGGCCAACGTCCTGACTTTC
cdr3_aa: CASIRSSGANVLTF

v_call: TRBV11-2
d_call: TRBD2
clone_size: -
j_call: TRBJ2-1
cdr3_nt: TGTGCCAGCAGCAAGGGACTAGCGGGCATCTACAATGAGCAGTTCTTC
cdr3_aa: CASSKGLAGIYNEQFF

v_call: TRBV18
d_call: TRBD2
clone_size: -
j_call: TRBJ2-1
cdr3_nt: TGTGCCAGCTCACCCGCCGGGACTAGCGGTAGGAGCTCCTACAATGAGCAGTTCTTC
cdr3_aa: CASSPAGTSGRSSYNEQFF

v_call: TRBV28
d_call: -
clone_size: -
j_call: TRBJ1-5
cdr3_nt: TGTGCCAGCAGACCCCCTTCAGGGGAGTTGGGTCAGCCCCAGCATTTT
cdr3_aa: CASRPPSGELGQPQHF

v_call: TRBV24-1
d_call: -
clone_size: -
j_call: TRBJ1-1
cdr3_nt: TGTGCCACCAGTGATGGGACAAAAGCTTTCTTT
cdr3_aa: CATSDGTKAFF

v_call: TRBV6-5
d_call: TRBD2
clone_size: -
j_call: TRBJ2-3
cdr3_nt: TGTGCCAGCAGCGTCTCAGCGGGACGGGCAGATACGCAGTATTTT
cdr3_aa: CASSVSAGRADTQYF

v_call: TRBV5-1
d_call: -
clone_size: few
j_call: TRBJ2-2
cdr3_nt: TGCGCCAGCAGCTGGGATCCGGACTTGCAGGCCGGGGAGCTGTTTTTT
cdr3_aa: CASSWDPDLQAGELFF

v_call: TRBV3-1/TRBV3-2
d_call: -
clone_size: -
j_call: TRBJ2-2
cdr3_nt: TGTGCCAGCAGCGCCCGACTAGTAAAGGTGGAGCTGTTTTTT
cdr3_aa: CASSARLVKVELFF

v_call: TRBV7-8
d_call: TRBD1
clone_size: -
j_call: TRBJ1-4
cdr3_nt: TGTGCCAGCAGCGCGCAGACAGGGCCTAATGAAAAACTGTTTTTT
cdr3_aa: CASSAQTGPNEKLFF

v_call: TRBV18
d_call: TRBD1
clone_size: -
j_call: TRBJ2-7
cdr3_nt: TGTGCCAGCTCACCTGGGACAGGAGTTTCCGAGCAGTACTTC
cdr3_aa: CASSPGTGVSEQYF